The following is a TCR beta chain sequence with its context. These data belong to a study of brain T cells in children with intractable seizures. Time point given: blood from clinic visit 5 months post-surgery; TSC patient then seizure free. The repertoire was sequenced with immunoSEQ multiplex PCR; TCRdb's copy has only in-frame clones and lacks some. Of about 340,000 clones in the sample, over 85% were seen once. This CDR3 is built from 11 residues. Germline assignment: CDR1 SGHVS and CDR2 FQNEAQ. Trimming stripped 7 bases from V and 7 bases from J, with 11 bases between. The sequence was obtained from a boy under two years old with tuberous sclerosis and intractable seizures. The chain is built from TRBV7-8 and TRBJ2-7; tentative D call: TRBD2 (6 bases). Material: peripheral blood, obtained around 5 months after surgery. CDR3 coding DNA: TGTGCCAGCACCCCCGGAGGGGAGCAGTACTTC. Translation gives CASTPGGEQYF.